The 6 T cell receptor beta chains presented below share a single source sample, sequenced in a study of blood T cell repertoires in COVID-19. Data came from immunoSEQ multiplex PCR; TCRdb stores just in-frame clones and leaves some out. The sample consists of 100,000 to 150,000 clones, more than 70% of them appearing once. Sequenced: peripheral blood. These receptors came from a man aged 55-75 years with acute or convalescent COVID-19.

In DNA form, the CDR3 reads TGCGCCAGGAGGGGGACAGGGCCTGGGGACGAGCAGTACTTC. Translation gives CARRGTGPGDEQYF. V usage is TRBV10-1 and J usage is TRBJ2-7; 9 nucleotides agree with TRBD1. V shed 9 bases and J 5 bases; nucleotides not matched to a gene: 11. CDR3 length equals 14 residues. Germline-derived CDR1 and CDR2 are WNHNN and SYGVQD (reference sequence).

V is TRBV30 and J is TRBJ1-1; D gene ambiguous. The CDR3 sequence is 12 residues long. V was trimmed by 4 bases and J by 10 bases, leaving 16 bases between them. Germline values: CDR1 GTSNPN, CDR2 SVGIG (reference sequence). The CDR3 reads CAWTPQVDLAFF. The CDR3 DNA reads as TGTGCCTGGACCCCTCAGGTTGATTTAGCTTTCTTT.

The chain joins TRBV18 to TRBJ2-1, with 14 bases lining up with TRBD2. This CDR3 spans 15 amino acids. Trimming removed 4 bases from V and 4 bases from J; junction bases left unmatched: 0. From germline, CDR1 is KGHSH and CDR2 LQKENI. Here the CDR3 reads CASSRTSGGYNEQFF. Written as DNA, the CDR3 is TGTGCCAGCTCACGGACTAGCGGGGGGTACAATGAGCAGTTCTTC. Looking up the rest from reference TRBV18 and TRBJ2-1 gives the full variable domain: NAGVMQNPRHLVRRRGQEARLRCSPMKGHSHVYWYRQLPEEGLKFMVYLQKENIIDESGMPKERFSAEFPKEGPSILRIQQVVRGDSAAYFCASSRTSGGYNEQFFGPGTRLTVL.

The V gene is TRBV19, the J gene TRBJ2-2; 13 nucleotides line up with TRBD2. This CDR3 is 15 amino acids long. Germline-derived CDR1 and CDR2 are LNHDA and SQIVND (reference sequence). After removal of 5 bases from V and 6 bases from J, the junction contained 3 bases not matched to a gene. CDR3 sequence reads: CASSRTSGRAGELFF. The CDR3 DNA sequence: TGTGCCAGTAGTCGGACTAGCGGGAGAGCCGGGGAGCTGTTTTTT.

This chain connects TRBV12-5 to TRBJ1-6; D is possibly TRBD1 (5 bases). Germline lookup yields CDR1 LGHNT and CDR2 FRNRAP. V was trimmed by 1 base and J by 14 bases, leaving 9 bases between them. The CDR3 totals 12 residues. This chain's CDR3 is CASGLAGGALHF. The CDR3 nucleotides read TGTGCTAGTGGTTTGGCGGGGGGGGCCCTCCACTTT.

V is TRBV5-1 and J is TRBJ1-6; 9 nucleotides match TRBD1. Germline V gene data show CDR1 as SGHRS and CDR2 as YFSETQ. The CDR3 is made up of 15 amino acids. Trimming at V came to 4 bases and at J to 7 bases, leaving 6 bases not matched to a gene. CDR3 DNA: TGCGCCAGCAGCCTATTGACAGGGGGGAATTCACCCCTCCACTTT. Its protein is CASSLLTGGNSPLHF.